A single sample is the source of the 10 T cell receptor beta chains below, sequenced in a study of shared clonotypes between healthy human individuals (dated by TCRdb to 2020 to 2021). The method behind the library was the immunoSEQ multiplex PCR assay. TCRdb re-hosts the immuneACCESS table, in-frame sequences only. Its copies lack some clones; in the studies checked, an unresolved V gene accounts for under half of them, and the cause for the rest is not known. The sample has some 600,000 clones on record, around 96% of them singletons. 0.11% of the sample lies in the top ten. For the CD8 naive samples, CD45RO-negative cells were positively selected for CCR7, yielding a CD45RA+CCR7+ population from which TemRA cells were excluded. The source material was naive CD8+ T cells sorted from blood. Per the publication, the cell subset or site label means: CD45RA+CCR7+. The receptors were gathered from a woman in her 30s in good health.

Written as DNA, the CDR3 is TGTGCCAGCAGCTTAGTGTGGGAGAGGCCTCCACCCCATACGCAGTATTTT. Translated: CASSLVWERPPPHTQYF. The chain combines TRBV7-9 with TRBJ2-3; TRBD2 might be the D (5 bases). Germline V gives CDR1 SEHNR, CDR2 FQNEAQ (reference sequence). Trimming took off 1 base at V and 7 bases at J, with 21 bases between the two ends. This CDR3 region has 17 residues.

The J gene is TRBJ1-1, the V gene TRBV19; 8 bases are a match to TRBD1. Germline V lookup: CDR1 LNHDA, CDR2 SQIVND (reference sequence). The CDR3 is 12 amino acids. J lost 5 bases, V lost 9 bases, and 5 bases had no gene match. The CDR3 bases are TGTGCCAGCAGGACAGGGTGGACTGAAGCTTTCTTT. Translation: CASRTGWTEAFF.

The chain has TRBV7-2 and TRBJ2-7; 7 bases line up with TRBD2. Germline CDR1 SGHTA, CDR2 FQGNSA. V shed 0 bases, J shed 6 bases, and the junction held 20 bases outside the gene matches. This CDR3 has 19 residues. This chain's CDR3 is CASSLAEPRRTRNRFEQYF. CDR3 DNA: TGTGCCAGCAGCTTAGCCGAACCCCGGAGGACTAGGAACCGATTCGAGCAGTACTTC.

V and J are TRBV10-1 and TRBJ2-7; 11 positions match TRBD1. CDR1 WNHNN and CDR2 SYGVQD come from the germline V gene (reference sequence). There are 15 residues in the CDR3. The ends lost 5 bases at V and 7 bases at J; junction bases unmatched: 10. This CDR3 reads CASSPYGQGAREQYF. In DNA form, the CDR3 reads TGCGCCAGCAGTCCATACGGACAGGGGGCAAGGGAGCAGTACTTC.

The genes are TRBV5-6 and TRBJ2-2; D uncertain. Germline V gene sequence: CDR1 SGHDT, CDR2 YYEEEE. V was trimmed by 2 bases and J by 7 bases, leaving 18 bases between them. The CDR3 runs to 16 residues. The CDR3 protein is CASSFFSYTSHGELFF. DNA for the CDR3: TGTGCCAGCAGCTTTTTCAGTTACACCAGTCACGGGGAGCTGTTTTTT.

The V gene is TRBV6-1, the J gene TRBJ2-7, with unresolved D. Germline lookup yields CDR1 MNHNS and CDR2 SASEGT. The CDR3 runs to 11 residues. V shed 6 bases and J shed 13 bases, with 16 bases lying between them. This chain's CDR3 is CASRITPHLYF. The CDR3 DNA reads as TGTGCCAGCAGGATAACGCCCCACCTTTACTTC.

The chain joins TRBV27 to TRBJ2-7; a weak D match, TRBD2 (5 bases). The CDR3 consists of 14 residues. The germline CDR1 and CDR2 sequences are MNHEY and SMNVEV (reference sequence). V lost 2 bases and J lost 0, with 8 bases in between. The CDR3 is CASSLGLASYEQYF. The CDR3 nucleotides read TGTGCCAGCAGTTTAGGACTCGCCTCCTACGAGCAGTACTTC.

J is TRBJ2-3 and V is TRBV4-1; D may match TRBD1 or TRBD2 (5 bases each). The CDR3 has 15 amino acids. The V end was cut by 1 base, the J end by 0 bases, with 8 bases between. Germline CDR1 reads MGHRA; CDR2 reads YSYEKL. The CDR3 protein is CASSQGEGSTDTQYF. CDR3 coding DNA: TGCGCCAGCAGCCAAGGAGAGGGGAGCACAGATACGCAGTATTTT.

The chain couples TRBV5-1 to TRBJ2-7; 10 nucleotides line up with TRBD1. The J segment lost 4 bases and the V segment lost 9 bases, leaving 10 bases of the junction unmatched. CDR3 length: 14 amino acids. CDR1 SGHRS and CDR2 YFSETQ come from the germline V gene. The CDR3 reads CATKTGQGNYEQYF. In DNA, the CDR3 is TGCGCCACAAAGACGGGACAGGGGAATTACGAGCAGTACTTC.

This clone has only one observation. The chain links TRBV27 to TRBJ1-1; D unclear. Germline CDR1 MNHEY, CDR2 SMNVEV (reference sequence). With 2 bases removed from V and 1 base from J, the gap between germline ends came to 5 bases. The CDR3 spans 13 residues. The CDR3 here is CASSLQPNTEAFF. The DNA of the CDR3 is TGTGCCAGCAGTTTACAGCCGAACACTGAAGCTTTCTTT.